This TCR beta chain was retrieved from a study of blood T cell repertoires in COVID-19. The wider study: Collection of acute and convalescent COVID-19 samples took place in the United States, Italy and Spain. Sample material is recorded as cDNA or gDNA derived from T cells, B-cell-depleted T cells, or PBMCs.

As processed by the authors: Reference gene primer amplification gave nucleated cell count estimates. The data were produced by immunoSEQ multiplex PCR, yet TCRdb's version contains in-frame clones alone and is incomplete. V and J calls plus clone size are reproduced from that table; the DNA served to infer D and trimming. The sample shows tens of thousands of clones, about nine tenths of them seen only once. CDR3 length equals 11 residues. From germline, CDR1 is SNHLY and CDR2 FYNNEI. V trimming: 8 bases; J trimming: 11 bases; junction bases outside the gene matches: 6. The chain links TRBV2 to TRBJ1-5; TRBD1 agrees at 7 bases. This sequence was found in a man aged 65 to 79 with active or convalescent COVID-19. The specimen sequenced was peripheral blood. The CDR3, as DNA: TGTGCCAGCGGGACTCAGGGGGCCCAGCATTTT. This sequence encodes CASGTQGAQHF.